The clone carrying this T cell receptor beta chain has just one count. The authors' processing: The authors estimated nucleated cell counts from reference gene primer amplification. Method: immunoSEQ multiplex PCR; TCRdb's copy keeps in-frame clones and lacks some. V and J calls and clone size come straight from that table; D and trimming were deduced from the DNA. The table lists under 130,000 clones, roughly 87% of them singletons. These data are taken from a study of blood T cell repertoires in COVID-19. Study summary: COVID-19 samples, acute and convalescent, were from the United States, Italy and Spain. From T cells, B-cell-depleted T cells, or PBMCs came the material, which was cDNA or gDNA.

V trimming: 5 bases; J trimming: 3 bases; junction bases outside the gene matches: 10. Germline loops: CDR1 LNHDA, CDR2 SQIVND (reference sequence). This CDR3 spans 15 amino acids. This receptor was taken from a human donor in a cohort sampled during active COVID-19. Sequencing input: peripheral blood. The J gene is TRBJ2-7, the V gene TRBV19; 7 positions match TRBD1. This CDR3 is CASSLSGTVLYEQYF. The DNA for the CDR3 is TGTGCCAGTAGTCTTTCCGGGACAGTCCTCTACGAGCAGTACTTC.